This T cell receptor (beta chain) emerged from a study of PD-1 blockade in classical Hodgkin lymphoma. Clones were sequenced by immunoSEQ multiplex PCR, and TCRdb holds only the in-frame ones, with some missing. The table includes about 85,000 clones, roughly 91% detected once. About this clone itself: Its target is unknown.

Whole-study findings and limits: Those achieving complete response showed baseline diversity like newly diagnosed patients. In newly diagnosed patients, baseline TCR diversity was reportedly below that of healthy donors.

Per germline, CDR1 SGHVS and CDR2 FNYEAQ. The CDR3 runs to 14 residues. Unmatched junction bases numbered 4, after V lost 5 bases and J lost 3 bases. After autologous stem cell transplantation all patients relapsed, and prior brentuximab vedotin exposure differed between cohorts. Patients' outcomes at their best amounted to complete response, partial response or progressive disease. The specimen comprised peripheral blood mononuclear cells (PBMCs), sampled before the second cycle of nivolumab. The TCR comes from a human donor with classical Hodgkin lymphoma. This chain uses TRBV7-6 with TRBJ2-7; 10 bases map to TRBD2. CDR3 bases: TGTGCCAGCAGCGAACGGACTAGCGGCTACGAGCAGTACTTC. This translates into CASSERTSGYEQYF.